A selection of T cell receptor beta chains follows, all from one sample in a study of blood T cell repertoires in COVID-19. Using immunoSEQ multiplex PCR, the repertoire was profiled, and TCRdb retains in-frame clones only, with some absent. In the table there are roughly 92,000 clones, around 80% of which are singletons. The sequenced material came from peripheral blood. The receptor set was obtained from a woman over 75 with active or convalescent COVID-19. The conserved cysteine and the conserved F or W are not part of the CDR3 here.

J,V,CDR3
TRBJ1-2,TRBV29-1,SVDRAADYGYT
TRBJ1-1,TRBV18,ASSPSPNREPNTEAF
TRBJ1-4,TRBV3-1/TRBV3-2,AVGYARSTATNEKLF
TRBJ2-5,TRBV6-1,ASSEAGGLGETQY
TRBJ2-7,TRBV4-2,ASSILADYEQY
TRBJ2-3,TRBV5-1,ASSLGGSGNLGQY
TRBJ1-2,TRBV20-1,SARASYGYT
TRBJ2-5,TRBV2,ASSGTGGETQY
TRBJ2-7,TRBV19,ASSTGQGPYEQY
TRBJ1-3,TRBV30,AWSGGRGGNTIY
TRBJ2-3,TRBV5-1,ASSSSGRVDTQY
TRBJ1-1,TRBV19,ASSIDLTGEGTEAF
TRBJ2-7,TRBV5-1,ASSLAGSSYEQY
TRBJ2-2,TRBV5-1,ASSLMASGGINTGELF
TRBJ2-1,TRBV2,ASSLGLAGGLNEQF
TRBJ2-2,TRBV7-8,ASSSGLAGGVGNTGELF
TRBJ2-7,TRBV6-1,ASSELGLHSYEQY
TRBJ2-7,TRBV29-1,SVEAARQGGYEQY
TRBJ2-3,TRBV6-5,ASNYGQGIPDTQY
TRBJ2-7,TRBV28,ASSQTGSQYEQY
TRBJ1-5,TRBV10-3,AISEGRGLGQPQH
TRBJ1-6,TRBV11-2,ASSLDSRNSPLH
TRBJ2-3,TRBV5-1,ASRRLAGGPVDTQY
TRBJ2-3,TRBV24-1,ATSDPPGGADTQY
TRBJ1-4,TRBV11-1,ASSLSPATNEKLF
TRBJ2-5,TRBV12-3/TRBV12-4,ASSFRGGETQY
TRBJ2-2,TRBV6-5,ASSWTGNGELF
TRBJ2-5,TRBV7-9,ASSEPQGLQETQY
TRBJ2-3,TRBV19,ASSIASGRPDTQY
TRBJ1-5,TRBV4-1,ASSRYFAGAQPQH
TRBJ1-1,TRBV6-5,ASRKRGRAEAF
TRBJ1-1,TRBV11-2,ASSLDLAQGMNTEAF
TRBJ2-7,TRBV28,ASTLNQGLEQY
TRBJ1-1,TRBV15,ATSRVVGGTENTEAF
TRBJ1-4,TRBV6-5,ASTPGQGMSEKLF
TRBJ2-7,TRBV4-1,ASSQVWRWIAGESYEQY
TRBJ1-5,TRBV2,ASSKGQGPFQPQH
TRBJ2-3,TRBV5-1,ASSLMGQGGDTQY
TRBJ2-7,TRBV10-2,ASSDWRALWEQY
TRBJ2-1,TRBV7-3,ASSPRKGAYWDEQF
TRBJ2-1,TRBV29-1,SYRGGNEQF
TRBJ1-5,TRBV19,ASSIPSRQGPNQPQH
TRBJ1-1,TRBV19,ASSLQGKDTEAF
TRBJ1-2,TRBV6-6,ASRDRGFGYT